The 26 T cell receptor beta chains reported below all come from one sample, sequenced in a study of regulatory T cells in long-lasting Graves disease. Specified time point: newly diagnosed GD, antithyroid drugs for less than 3 months. From PBMCs, RNA was extracted and then used to make the TCR library. Building the TCR beta libraries relied on iRepertoire HTBI primers, and CDR3 regions underwent Arm-PCR. Each CDR3 protein gets one entry after TCRdb re-called the multiplex PCR reads with MiXCR. The table lists roughly 430,000 distinct CDR3 sequences, around 17% of them singletons. The data also belong to a second study, concerning T cells in Graves' hyperthyroidism and ophthalmopathy.

The source was peripheral blood mononuclear cells (PBMCs), collected at new diagnosis, from a patient treated with antithyroid drugs. These receptors were taken from a woman aged 30 to 39 with Graves disease.

This clonotype appeared a few times. The chain employs TRBV24-1 and TRBJ2-1; TRBD1 aligns across 7 bases. V lost 3 bases and J lost 3; bases outside the gene matches: 7. The CDR3 loop spans 16 amino acids. Germline values: CDR1 KGHDR, CDR2 SFDVKD. The CDR3 region is CATSDQQGSNYNEQFF. CDR3 bases: TGTGCCACCAGTGATCAACAGGGGTCCAACTACAATGAGCAGTTCTTC.

The DNA of the CDR3 is TGTGCCAGCATGGGGTACCCCTACAATGAGCAGTTCTTC. It codes for CASMGYPYNEQFF. The chain recombines TRBV11-3 with TRBJ2-1; D uncertain. Germline V gene data show CDR1 as SGHNT and CDR2 as YENEEA. Trimming cost V 7 bases and J 2 bases, with 9 bases left between them. CDR3 length: 13 amino acids.

This clonotype came up a few times. J is TRBJ1-5 and V is TRBV19, with 8 bases lining up with TRBD1. CDR1 is LNHDA and CDR2 is SQIVND in the germline V gene (reference sequence). V was pared by 6 bases and J by 5 bases, with 9 bases of the junction left unmatched. The CDR3 is 15 residues long. The CDR3 bases are TGTGCCAGTAGCAGTGACAGGGGAGGCGATCAGCCCCAGCATTTT. Translated, it gives CASSSDRGGDQPQHF.

This clonotype was seen at least ten times. The DNA for the CDR3 is TGCGCCAGCAGCTTCGACACTAGCGGGGTCTACAATGAGCAGTTCTTC. Amino acids: CASSFDTSGVYNEQFF. The chain uses TRBV5-1 and TRBJ2-1; 10 bases fit TRBD2. V lost 2 bases to trimming and J lost 3 bases; unmatched junction nucleotides: 5. CDR3 length equals 16 residues. The germline V gene has CDR1 SGHRS and CDR2 YFSETQ.

This clonotype was detected many times. The CDR3 spells CASQGPGTTDVTFSGNTIYF. The CDR3 DNA is TGTGCCAGCCAGGGCCCAGGGACAACGGATGTTACCTTCTCTGGAAACACCATATATTTT. The chain combines TRBV7-9 with TRBJ1-3; D may be TRBD1 (6 bases). Trimming cost V 8 bases and J 0 bases, with 29 bases left between them. CDR3 length: 20 residues. Germline CDR1 and CDR2: SEHNR and FQNEAQ (reference sequence).

There are a few counts of this clonotype. This may be a read error: a much more frequent sequence differs by one nucleotide. The chain links TRBV7-9 to TRBJ2-7, with D unresolved. Germline V gives CDR1 SEHNR, CDR2 FQNEAQ (reference sequence). The CDR3 covers 14 residues. V was cut by 1 base and J by 2 bases, with 9 bases left in between. The DNA for the CDR3 is TGTGCCAGCAGCTTAGTTGCCACAGCCTACGAGCAGTACTTC. It yields the protein CASSLVATAYEQYF.

This clonotype was counted a few times. The rearrangement links TRBV6-5 to TRBJ2-1, with D possibly TRBD2 on 5 matching bases. V was pared by 2 bases and J by 5 bases, with 19 bases between. The CDR3 runs to 17 residues. The germline CDR1 and CDR2 sequences are MNHEY and SVGAGI. CDR3: CASSYHDGRAPHNEQFF. In nucleotides, the CDR3 is TGTGCCAGCAGTTACCACGACGGGCGGGCCCCCCACAATGAGCAGTTCTTC.

This chain connects TRBV19 to TRBJ2-1; a weak D match, TRBD1 (5 bases). V lost 10 bases to trimming and J lost 4 bases, with 20 bases between them. Germline CDR1 and CDR2: LNHDA and SQIVND (reference sequence). The CDR3 is 15 amino acids. CDR3 sequence (DNA): TGTGCCACTTCACGCCAGGGCACACGATACAATGAGCAGTTCTTC. This sequence encodes CATSRQGTRYNEQFF.

The chain employs TRBV5-8 and TRBJ1-2; TRBD1 is a possible D gene (6 bases). The CDR3 covers 13 residues. CDR1 and CDR2 (germline): SGHTS, YDEGEE. Trimming cost V 2 bases and J 4 bases, with 9 bases left between them. CDR3 nucleotides: TGTGCCAGCAGCTTTGACAGGCTCTATGGCTACACCTTC. Protein: CASSFDRLYGYTF.

The CDR3 spells CASSLSFGNTIYF. DNA for the CDR3: TGTGCCAGCAGCTTAAGTTTCGGTAACACCATATATTTT. The rearrangement joins TRBV7-9 to TRBJ1-3, with D uncertain. V was pared by 2 bases and J by 7 bases, with 9 bases between. The V gene's germline CDR1 is SEHNR and CDR2 FQNEAQ (reference sequence). This CDR3 contains 13 residues.

This clonotype has a count of ten or more. The chain couples TRBV6-2 or TRBV6-3 to TRBJ2-5; 7 bases line up with TRBD2. J was trimmed by 7 bases and V by 4 bases; bases with no gene match: 12. The germline CDR1 and CDR2 sequences are MNHEY and SVGEGT. The CDR3 has 15 amino acids. The CDR3 coding sequence is TGTGCCAGCAGTTCCCAAGCGGGGAGCGGATGGACCCAGTACTTC. This translates into CASSSQAGSGWTQYF.

The rearrangement links TRBV10-2 to TRBJ2-7, with 9 bases matching TRBD2. Germline trimming cut 1 base from V and 2 bases from J; bases unmatched to any gene: 3. The CDR3 extends over 15 amino acids. Germline CDR1 WSHSY, CDR2 SAAADI. The CDR3 is CASSEYSGSAYEQYF. The CDR3 DNA sequence: TGCGCCAGCAGTGAGTATAGCGGGAGCGCCTACGAGCAGTACTTC.

This clonotype was detected a few times. This chain links TRBV5-4 with TRBJ2-2; perhaps TRBD1 as D (5 bases). This CDR3 has 17 residues. V was trimmed by 3 bases and J by 1 base, leaving 16 bases between them. Germline V gene lookup returns CDR1 SGHNT and CDR2 YYREEE (reference sequence). CDR3 coding DNA: TGTGCCAGCAGCTCCCCGCTCCCTAGGGGGAACACCGGGGAGCTGTTTTTT. Translation: CASSSPLPRGNTGELFF.

This clonotype was observed a handful of times. The CDR3: CSVDGDRQGTPQETQYF. The CDR3 coding sequence is TGCAGCGTTGATGGGGACCGACAGGGTACACCTCAAGAGACCCAGTACTTC. The chain recombines TRBV29-1 with TRBJ2-5, with 7 bases lining up with TRBD1. V trimming: 3 bases; J trimming: 2 bases; junction bases outside the gene matches: 15. Per germline, CDR1 SQVTM and CDR2 ANQGSEA. This CDR3 comprises 17 residues.

About this clonotype: A far larger clone is one nucleotide away, so this likely arose from a read error. The rearrangement links TRBV11-2 to TRBJ2-7; TRBD1 might be the D (5 bases). Trimming took 5 bases from V and 7 from J, leaving 21 bases between them. The CDR3 consists of 15 residues. Germline V gene data show CDR1 as SGHAT and CDR2 as FQNNGV. CDR3 bases: TGTGCCAGCAGCCCACAGTGGCAGGGTTTCAATGAGCAGTACTTC. The encoded protein is CASSPQWQGFNEQYF. The whole variable domain, remainder taken from reference TRBV11-2 and TRBJ2-7, is EAGVAQSPRYKIIEKRQSVAFWCNPISGHATLYWYQQILGQGPKLLIQFQNNGVVDDSQLPKDRFSAERLKGVDSTLKIQPAKLEDSAVYLCASSPQWQGFNEQYFGPGTRLTVT.

This clonotype was observed at least ten times. The rearrangement links TRBV5-1 to TRBJ2-7; D is unresolved. Trimming pared 0 bases from V and 5 bases from J, leaving 9 bases between. Germline loops: CDR1 SGHRS, CDR2 YFSETQ. The CDR3 is 13 amino acids. The CDR3 nucleotides read TGCGCCAGCAGCTTGGGGCTAGGCAACGAGCAGTACTTC. Translating gives CASSLGLGNEQYF.

This clonotype was counted many times. The gene calls are TRBV12-3 or TRBV12-4 and TRBJ2-4; D call uncertain. The CDR3 covers 15 residues. Trimming cost V 5 bases and J 0 bases, with 11 bases left between them. CDR3 region: CASSASTGAKNIQYF. Written as DNA, the CDR3 is TGTGCCAGCAGTGCCTCGACGGGAGCCAAAAACATTCAGTACTTC.

Concerning this clonotype itself: Mismatch with germline at one junction end may stem from a read error. The V and J genes are TRBV7-7 and TRBJ2-1; D remains unclear. Germline CDR1 and CDR2: SSHAT and FNYEAQ (reference sequence). The CDR3 runs to 14 residues. CDR3 amino acids: CASSSAARKWEQFF. DNA for the CDR3: TGTGCTAGCAGCTCCGCGGCTAGGAAGTGGGAGCAGTTCTTC.

About this clonotype itself: This sequence may be a read error, since a much larger clone differs from it by one base. The J gene is TRBJ2-7, the V gene TRBV2, with TRBD1 as a possible D gene (6 bases). V was clipped by 7 bases and J by 3 bases, with 13 bases between them. The CDR3 totals 13 residues. Germline values: CDR1 SNHLY, CDR2 FYNNEI. CDR3 protein: CASKRGQHYEQYF. The CDR3 DNA follows: TGTGCCAGCAAGAGAGGACAGCACTACGAGCAGTACTTC.

The sample holds many counts of this clonotype. The chain couples TRBV5-6 to TRBJ2-7; 7 nucleotides match TRBD1. The CDR3 is 14 amino acids. Germline lookup yields CDR1 SGHDT and CDR2 YYEEEE. J lost 1 base, V lost 4 bases, and 5 bases had no gene match. The CDR3 DNA is TGTGCCAGCAGCGCCGGGGACAGATCCTACGAGCAGTACTTC. Protein product: CASSAGDRSYEQYF.

This clonotype was observed at least ten times. The chain carries TRBV12-3 or TRBV12-4 and TRBJ2-5; D gene uncertain. Trimming stripped 4 bases from V and 5 bases from J, with 17 bases between. The CDR3 sequence is 15 residues long. The CDR3 loop is CASSSPALTAETQYF. CDR3 in DNA: TGTGCCAGCAGTTCACCGGCCCTCACCGCGGAGACCCAGTACTTC.

This clonotype was seen repeatedly, ten times or more. CDR3 bases: TGTGCCAGCAGTCAAGAGGACCAAGAGACCCAGTACTTC. Encoded protein: CASSQEDQETQYF. The genes are TRBV28 and TRBJ2-5, with D unclear. The germline V and J ends were trimmed by 5 bases and 0 bases, with 7 bases remaining between them. The CDR3 length is 13 residues. CDR1 is MDHEN and CDR2 is SYDVKM in the germline V gene. The complete variable domain, with remaining parts taken from reference TRBV28 and TRBJ2-5, reads DVKVTQSSRYLVKRTGEKVFLECVQDMDHENMFWYRQDPGLGLRLIYFSYDVKMKEKGDIPEGYSVSREKKERFSLILESASTNQTSMYLCASSQEDQETQYFGPGTRLLVL.

This clonotype was detected ten times or more. The V gene is TRBV19, the J gene TRBJ2-7, with 7 nucleotides matching TRBD1. This CDR3 contains 15 residues. The germline gives CDR1 LNHDA, CDR2 SQIVND (reference sequence). Trimming took 5 bases from V and 0 from J; bases not matched to a gene: 7. In DNA form, the CDR3 reads TGTGCCAGTAGTTCGTACAGGGGCAGCTCCTACGAGCAGTACTTC. Translation gives CASSSYRGSSYEQYF.

J is TRBJ2-5 and V is TRBV27; weak D call: TRBD2 (5 bases). The CDR3 length is 14 residues. Trimming cost V 5 bases and J 5 bases, with 15 bases left between them. Germline V gene sequence: CDR1 MNHEY, CDR2 SMNVEV (reference sequence). As DNA, the CDR3 is TGTGCCAGCAGTGCCCTCCGAGGGTTGGAGACCCAGTACTTC. Protein: CASSALRGLETQYF.

This clonotype was seen repeatedly, ten times or more. The rearrangement uses TRBV7-9 and TRBJ1-1; D ambiguous. The CDR3 contains 15 residues. Germline lookup yields CDR1 SEHNR and CDR2 FQNEAQ (reference sequence). Trimming took 1 base from V and 0 from J, leaving 9 bases between them. CDR3 bases: TGTGCCAGCAGCTTAGGTGAAGCTTTGAACACTGAAGCTTTCTTT. Translation: CASSLGEALNTEAFF.

There are many counts of this clonotype. The J gene is TRBJ1-2, the V gene TRBV7-2, with D uncertain. The CDR3 runs to 13 residues. Trimming removed 1 base at V and 4 bases at J, with 7 bases between. The germline V gene has CDR1 SGHTA and CDR2 FQGNSA. The CDR3 is CASSLGGAYGYTF. The CDR3 DNA reads TGTGCCAGCAGCTTAGGGGGTGCCTATGGCTACACCTTC.